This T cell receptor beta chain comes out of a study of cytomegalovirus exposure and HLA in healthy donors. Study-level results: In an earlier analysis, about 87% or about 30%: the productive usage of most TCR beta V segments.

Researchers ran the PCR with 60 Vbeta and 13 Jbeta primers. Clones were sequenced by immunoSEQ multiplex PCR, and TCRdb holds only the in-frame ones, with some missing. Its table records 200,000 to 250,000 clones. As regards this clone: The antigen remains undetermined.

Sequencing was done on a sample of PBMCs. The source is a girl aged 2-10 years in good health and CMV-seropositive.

Here the CDR3 reads CSASVAGIGTQYF. DNA for the CDR3: TGCAGCGCCTCGGTAGCGGGAATTGGGACCCAGTACTTC. V usage is TRBV29-1 and J usage is TRBJ2-5, with TRBD2 matching over 8 bases. Trimming took 7 bases from V and 7 from J; bases not matched to a gene: 11. Germline lookup yields CDR1 SQVTM and CDR2 ANQGSEA. This CDR3 has 13 residues.